One sample yielded the 11 T cell receptor beta chains listed below, sequenced in a study of radiation and T cells in renal cell carcinoma. Noted treatment: 15 Gy SBRT to primary tumor, nephrectomy 4 weeks later. Libraries were prepared by immunoSEQ multiplex PCR; TCRdb keeps only in-frame clonotypes and omits some of them. The sample has 19,000 or so clones; roughly two thirds are singletons. The specimen comprised tumor tissue, sampled from a patient whose treatment included radiotherapy and nephrectomy. All receptors come from a woman in her 70s with renal cell carcinoma.

This clone was detected only a few times. At the DNA level, this CDR3 is encoded by other sequences in the same sample as well. V is TRBV15 and J is TRBJ2-3; no definite D call. Germline CDR1 LNHNV, CDR2 YYDKDF (reference sequence). This CDR3 is built from 14 residues. Trimming removed 0 bases at V and 1 base at J, with 5 bases between. The CDR3 region is CATSRDQRTDTQYF. In DNA, the CDR3 is TGTGCCACCAGCAGAGACCAACGCACAGATACGCAGTATTTT. Complete variable domain (other parts from reference TRBV15 and TRBJ2-3): DAMVIQNPRYQVTQFGKPVTLSCSQTLNHNVMYWYQQKSSQAPKLLFHYYDKDFNNEADTPDNFQSRRPNTSFCFLDIRSPGLGDTAMYLCATSRDQRTDTQYFGPGTRLTVL.

The chain has TRBV11-1 and TRBJ1-2; D is ambiguous. V lost 5 bases and J 1 base, leaving 11 bases between the germline ends. CDR1 SGHAT and CDR2 FQDESV come from the germline V gene (reference sequence). The length of the CDR3 is 14 residues. The DNA of the CDR3 is TGTGCCAGCAGCCCTTTCTACAGTAACTATGGCTACACCTTC. This sequence encodes CASSPFYSNYGYTF. Complete variable domain (other parts from reference TRBV11-1 and TRBJ1-2): EAEVAQSPRYKITEKSQAVAFWCDPISGHATLYWYRQILGQGPELLVQFQDESVVDDSQLPKDRFSAERLKGVDSTLKIQPAELGDSAMYLCASSPFYSNYGYTFGSGTRLTVV.

This clone was seen only a few times. This chain connects TRBV7-8 to TRBJ2-1; 10 bases map to TRBD1. This CDR3 contains 16 residues. J was trimmed by 2 bases and V by 3 bases; bases with no gene match: 4. In germline, CDR1 is SGHVS, CDR2 FQNEAQ. CDR3 sequence: CASSFNGQGAYNEQFF. The CDR3 DNA reads as TGTGCCAGCAGCTTCAACGGACAGGGGGCCTACAATGAGCAGTTCTTC. Together with reference TRBV7-8 and TRBJ2-1, the CDR3 gives the full variable domain: GAGVSQSPRYKVAKRGQDVALRCDPISGHVSLFWYQQALGQGPEFLTYFQNEAQLDKSGLPSDRFFAERPEGSVSTLKIQRTQQEDSAVYLCASSFNGQGAYNEQFFGPGTRLTVL.

A single count supports this clone. The chain recombines TRBV7-6 with TRBJ1-3, with D maybe TRBD1 (5 bases). Trimming removed 3 bases at V and 0 bases at J, with 9 bases between. Germline V gives CDR1 SGHVS, CDR2 FNYEAQ. The length of the CDR3 is 15 residues. The CDR3, as DNA: TGTGCCAGCAGCTTTGGGACCTCCTCTGGAAACACCATATATTTT. As protein: CASSFGTSSGNTIYF.

V and J are TRBV19 and TRBJ1-6, with TRBD1 matching 8 bases. The CDR3 contains 15 residues. Germline V CDR1 and CDR2: LNHDA, SQIVND (reference sequence). The V gene end was trimmed by 3 bases and the J gene end by 10 bases; junction bases not matched to a gene: 8. The CDR3 nucleotides are TGTGCCAGTAGTATCGGTGGACAGGGATTGTCACCCCTCCACTTT. It translates to CASSIGGQGLSPLHF.

The V and J genes are TRBV6-1 and TRBJ1-5; 9 bases are a match to TRBD1. Trimming removed 3 bases from V and 1 base from J; junction bases left unmatched: 1. This CDR3 has 15 amino acids. Germline V lookup: CDR1 MNHNS, CDR2 SASEGT. CDR3 sequence: CASSEGTGSNQPQHF. Here the CDR3 DNA reads TGTGCCAGCAGTGAGGGGACAGGGAGCAATCAGCCCCAGCATTTT.

A few counts support this clone. The J gene is TRBJ1-3, the V gene TRBV30, with TRBD1 matching 9 bases. This CDR3 region has 14 residues. Per germline, CDR1 GTSNPN and CDR2 SVGIG (reference sequence). V was clipped by 8 bases and J by 4 bases; unmatched bases: 9. CDR3 residues: CAGQTGGEGNTIYF. The CDR3 DNA reads TGTGCCGGACAAACAGGGGGCGAAGGAAACACCATATATTTT.

The chain is built from TRBV5-4 and TRBJ1-1; D not resolved. Trimming took 7 bases from V and 0 from J, leaving 22 bases between them. Germline V lookup: CDR1 SGHNT, CDR2 YYREEE (reference sequence). The CDR3 is 17 residues long. The CDR3 region is CASSPPVLGLMNTEAFF. CDR3 sequence (DNA): TGTGCCAGCTCGCCCCCAGTTTTAGGGCTCATGAACACTGAAGCTTTCTTT.

The chain links TRBV7-8 to TRBJ2-7; D perhaps matches TRBD1 (6 bases). The V gene lost 5 bases and the J gene lost 0 bases, with 17 bases spanning the gap. Per germline, CDR1 SGHVS and CDR2 FQNEAQ. The CDR3 runs to 16 residues. The CDR3 region is CASSTRGTFSSYEQYF. In DNA, the CDR3 is TGTGCCAGCAGCACCCGAGGGACATTCAGCTCCTACGAGCAGTACTTC.

Regarding this clone: The germline gene is not matched at one end of the junction; a read error may be the cause. The CDR3 sequence: CASSQGTASGGSYEQYF. The CDR3 DNA reads as TGCGCCAGCAGCCAAGGGACGGCCAGCGGGGGTTCCTACGAGCAGTACTTC. V gene TRBV5-4 combines with J gene TRBJ2-7, with 8 bases aligning to TRBD2. From germline, CDR1 is SGHNT and CDR2 YYREEE (reference sequence). This CDR3 comprises 17 residues.

This chain links TRBV2 with TRBJ1-3, with D perhaps matching TRBD1 (5 bases). The germline gives CDR1 SNHLY, CDR2 FYNNEI. CDR3 size: 18 residues. V was pared by 7 bases and J by 4 bases, with 26 bases between. CDR3 coding DNA: TGTGCCAGCACCTTCTTCCGAGGACACACCGTGGGAGGAAACACCATATATTTT. This codes for CASTFFRGHTVGGNTIYF.